The 11 T cell receptor beta chains below all came from one sample that was sequenced in a study of cytomegalovirus exposure and HLA in healthy donors. It was with 60 Vbeta and 13 Jbeta primers that the PCR ran. TCRdb's copy holds only in-frame clones and misses some; the assay was immunoSEQ multiplex PCR. Of tens of thousands of clones in the sample, roughly 72% were seen once. Material: PBMCs. These receptors originate from a man younger than 40 in good health and CMV-seronegative.

This chain connects TRBV6-6 to TRBJ2-4, with TRBD1 matching 10 bases. V lost 4 bases, J lost 6 bases, and 9 bases stayed unmatched. The germline V gene encodes CDR1 MNHNY and CDR2 SVGAGI (reference sequence). The CDR3 runs 16 residues. CDR3 bases: TGTGCCAGCAGTTTCCCACCGGGACAGGGGACAAACATTCAGTACTTC. It specifies CASSFPPGQGTNIQYF.

This clone is a singleton in its sample. This chain uses TRBV9 with TRBJ1-2, with D possibly being TRBD1 (6 bases). The germline V gene has CDR1 SGDLS and CDR2 YYNGEE. The CDR3 runs to 14 residues. V was pared by 3 bases and J by 8 bases, with 17 bases between. The CDR3, as DNA: TGTGCCAGCAGCGAGGGGACAACCCAGGGGGGCTACACCTTC. It is translated as CASSEGTTQGGYTF.

The chain links TRBV5-4 to TRBJ1-1; D may be TRBD1 (5 bases). The length of the CDR3 is 16 residues. Looked up from germline, CDR1 is SGHNT and CDR2 is YYREEE (reference sequence). The V end was cut by 3 bases, the J end by 0 bases, with 15 bases between. The CDR3 nucleotides are TGTGCCAGCAGCTCGCCCTTGACAGTGGTGAACACTGAAGCTTTCTTT. This codes for CASSSPLTVVNTEAFF.

This rearrangement joins TRBV6-5 to TRBJ2-1; 7 bases agree with TRBD2. The junction had 4 bases not matched to a gene; V was cut back by 5 bases and J by 3 bases. Looked up from germline, CDR1 is MNHEY and CDR2 is SVGAGI. The CDR3 covers 14 residues. CDR3 region: CASSGGGGYNEQFF. CDR3 nucleotides: TGTGCCAGCAGTGGGGGGGGAGGCTACAATGAGCAGTTCTTC.

The chain recombines TRBV5-1 with TRBJ2-1; D is unclear. The CDR3 is 14 amino acids. The V gene's germline CDR1 is SGHRS and CDR2 YFSETQ. The V end was cut by 4 bases, the J end by 2 bases, with 10 bases between. The CDR3 region is CASSPDLAYNEQFF. The CDR3 nucleotides read TGCGCCAGCAGCCCTGACTTAGCCTACAATGAGCAGTTCTTC.

V is TRBV5-1 and J is TRBJ1-1; 8 nucleotides agree with TRBD1. The J segment lost 4 bases and the V segment lost 0 bases, leaving 5 bases of the junction unmatched. CDR1 and CDR2 from the germline V gene are SGHRS and YFSETQ. This CDR3 has 15 residues. The CDR3 coding sequence is TGCGCCAGCAGCTTGGACAGGGGGACGGGCACTGAAGCTTTCTTT. Its protein product is CASSLDRGTGTEAFF.

The chain couples TRBV6-6 to TRBJ1-5, with D possibly being TRBD1 (5 bases). Trimming shortened V by 7 bases and J by 5 bases, and 15 bases separated the two germline ends. The CDR3 has 14 residues. CDR1 is MNHNY, CDR2 SVGAGI, per germline (reference sequence). Here the CDR3 DNA reads TGTGCCAGCACCGAACAGGTCTCGTATCAGCCCCAGCATTTT. It translates to CASTEQVSYQPQHF.

This clone was observed a handful of times. This chain uses TRBV6-4 with TRBJ1-6, with D possibly TRBD1 on 5 matching bases. Germline-derived CDR1 and CDR2 are MRHNA and SNTAGT. Trimming took off 6 bases at V and 10 bases at J, with 16 bases between the two ends. This CDR3 comprises 14 residues. The CDR3 coding sequence is TGTGCCAGCAGCTCCAGGGTTCTGGGGTCACCCCTCCACTTT. Translated, it gives CASSSRVLGSPLHF.

This chain connects TRBV6-1 to TRBJ2-1; 10 bases map to TRBD2. The V gene end was trimmed by 2 bases and the J gene end by 5 bases; junction bases not matched to a gene: 6. The CDR3 extends over 16 amino acids. Germline CDR1 MNHNS, CDR2 SASEGT. The CDR3 nucleotides read TGTGCCAGCAGTGAACAACTAGCGGGATTTAACAATGAGCAGTTCTTC. Residues: CASSEQLAGFNNEQFF.

The rearrangement uses TRBV6-1 and TRBJ2-7; D remains ambiguous. The ends were cut back, 1 base at V and 13 bases at J, with 11 bases in the middle. The CDR3 is 11 amino acids. Looked up from germline, CDR1 is MNHNS and CDR2 is SASEGT. CDR3 residues: CASSEDSRRYV. Written as DNA, the CDR3 is TGTGCCAGCAGTGAAGATAGCCGGCGCTACGTC.

V gene TRBV27 combines with J gene TRBJ2-5; no reliable D call. V lost 1 base and J 0 bases, leaving 9 bases between the germline ends. Germline V CDR1 and CDR2: MNHEY, SMNVEV (reference sequence). This CDR3 has 15 amino acids. The CDR3 DNA is TGTGCCAGCAGTTTATTCCCCGGGTACCAAGAGACCCAGTACTTC. This gives the protein CASSLFPGYQETQYF.